Shown below are 24 T cell receptor beta chains from a single sample sequenced in a study of T cells in Graves' hyperthyroidism and ophthalmopathy. The source material, RNA transcripts, was used to amplify TCR beta CDR3 regions. HTBI primers drove first-round RT-PCR of the TCR CDR3. TCRdb itself ran the multiplex PCR reads through MiXCR, one entry per CDR3 protein. The data hold 480,000 or so distinct CDR3 sequences, with 40% to 50% observed a single time. The sequenced sample was peripheral blood or thyroid tissue (not recorded which). Every receptor here comes from an adult woman with Graves' disease, either hyperthyroidism or ophthalmopathy (not recorded which).

The chain employs TRBV7-9 and TRBJ2-2; D remains ambiguous. V was trimmed by 5 bases and J by 3 bases, leaving 10 bases between them. The CDR3 is made up of 14 amino acids. CDR1 is SEHNR and CDR2 is FQNEAQ in the germline V gene (reference sequence). Written as DNA, the CDR3 is TGTGCCAGCAGCCGCGCCAGCTACACCGGGGAGCTGTTTTTT. Translating it yields CASSRASYTGELFF.

On this clonotype itself: This may stem from a read error, because a much larger clone lies one nucleotide away. This chain joins TRBV20-1 and TRBJ1-3, with D unclear. This CDR3 is 14 amino acids long. The germline V gene has CDR1 DFQATT and CDR2 SNEGSKA (reference sequence). Between the trimmed V and J ends, which lost 5 bases and 0 bases, there was a span of 11 bases. The CDR3 DNA sequence: TGCAGTGCTGGCGACGACCACTCTGGAAACACCATATATTTT. This sequence encodes CSAGDDHSGNTIYF.

The chain is built from TRBV2 and TRBJ1-1, with 10 bases identical to TRBD1. The junction had 7 bases not matched to a gene; V was cut back by 4 bases and J by 5 bases. The germline gives CDR1 SNHLY, CDR2 FYNNEI. This CDR3 comprises 15 residues. CDR3 sequence reads: CASSASTGGGTEAFF. The CDR3 bases are TGTGCCAGCAGTGCCTCGACAGGGGGCGGGACTGAAGCTTTCTTT.

The rearrangement uses TRBV10-2 and TRBJ1-5; 9 nucleotides align to TRBD1. CDR1 WSHSY and CDR2 SAAADI come from the germline V gene. V shed 6 bases, J shed 4 bases, and the junction held 10 bases outside the gene matches. This CDR3 has 16 amino acids. The CDR3 DNA is TGCGCCAGCAGCGACCTCGGACAGGGGAAAAATCAGCCCCAGCATTTT. It encodes CASSDLGQGKNQPQHF.

This chain uses TRBV2 with TRBJ1-5, with D possibly TRBD1 on 6 matching bases. CDR1 SNHLY and CDR2 FYNNEI come from the germline V gene. Trimming cost V 4 bases and J 4 bases, with 17 bases left between them. This CDR3 has 16 residues. The CDR3 region is CASSARVVGHNQPQHF. The CDR3 nucleotides read TGTGCCAGCAGTGCTAGAGTGGTGGGACATAATCAGCCCCAGCATTTT.

This clonotype was seen ten or more times. This rearrangement joins TRBV12-3 or TRBV12-4 to TRBJ1-4; D remains unclear. The CDR3 loop spans 11 amino acids. V was clipped by 2 bases and J by 8 bases, with 3 bases between them. CDR3 DNA sequence: TGTGCCAGCAGTTTAAGAGAAAAACTGTTTTTT. Encoded protein: CASSLREKLFF.

The CDR3 reads CASSPRGPGLTF. CDR3 nucleotides: TGTGCCAGCAGCCCGAGGGGCCCTGGACTGACTTTC. The chain recombines TRBV7-8 with TRBJ2-6, with D perhaps assigned TRBD1 or TRBD2 (5 bases each). This CDR3 contains 12 residues. CDR1 is SGHVS and CDR2 is FQNEAQ in the germline V gene. V was clipped by 5 bases and J by 16 bases, with 15 bases between them.

This clonotype was recorded at least ten times. This chain uses TRBV10-2 with TRBJ2-5; a possible D gene is TRBD2 (6 bases). The CDR3 totals 16 residues. V was shortened by 0 bases and J by 4 bases, with 15 bases between the two germline ends. CDR1 and CDR2 from the germline V gene are WSHSY and SAAADI. CDR3 sequence: CASSESSGERRETQYF. The CDR3 region has the DNA TGCGCCAGCAGTGAGTCATCGGGGGAGAGGCGAGAGACCCAGTACTTC.

Notes on this clonotype: Given a much more abundant clone one base away, this may be a read error. The rearrangement uses TRBV19 and TRBJ1-1; D is ambiguous. Germline-derived CDR1 and CDR2 are LNHDA and SQIVND (reference sequence). V lost 6 bases to trimming and J lost 1 base, with 12 bases between them. The CDR3 length is 14 residues. The CDR3 DNA reads as TGTGCCAGTAGACTCCGGACGGGGAACACTGAAGCTTTCTTT. Protein product: CASRLRTGNTEAFF.

This clonotype was recorded only once. The chain recombines TRBV11-2 with TRBJ2-7; perhaps TRBD1 as D (7 bases). The CDR3 has 15 amino acids. The germline V gene has CDR1 SGHAT and CDR2 FQNNGV. V shed 8 bases and J shed 7 bases, with 24 bases lying between them. The CDR3 bases are TGTGCCAGCGGCAAAGGGGGGACAGCGCTTGAGGAGCAGTACTTC. The encoded protein is CASGKGGTALEEQYF.

This clonotype was observed a handful of times. The V gene is TRBV29-1, the J gene TRBJ1-2, with D possibly being TRBD1 (5 bases). V lost 6 bases to trimming and J lost 1 base, with 9 bases between them. Germline assignment: CDR1 SQVTM and CDR2 ANQGSEA. This CDR3 comprises 12 residues. This CDR3 reads CSVRDGNYGYTF. In DNA, the CDR3 is TGCAGCGTCCGGGACGGTAACTATGGCTACACCTTC.

The gene calls are TRBV29-1 and TRBJ1-1; 8 bases align to TRBD1. Per germline, CDR1 SQVTM and CDR2 ANQGSEA. The CDR3 is 12 amino acids. CDR3 region: CSRQGRNTEAFF. The CDR3 DNA reads as TGCAGTCGACAGGGGAGGAACACTGAAGCTTTCTTT.

This clonotype was detected many times. The gene calls are TRBV10-3 and TRBJ2-7; D unclear. CDR3 length equals 14 residues. Trimming stripped 0 bases from V and 3 bases from J, with 9 bases between. Germline assignment: CDR1 ENHRY and CDR2 SYGVKD. This CDR3 is CAISESNSNYEQYF. The DNA for the CDR3 is TGTGCCATCAGTGAGTCGAATTCCAACTACGAGCAGTACTTC.

This clonotype was counted at least ten times. The chain carries TRBV20-1 and TRBJ1-2; D possibly corresponds to TRBD1 (6 bases). The length of the CDR3 is 15 residues. Germline lookup yields CDR1 DFQATT and CDR2 SNEGSKA (reference sequence). V was pared by 3 bases and J by 0 bases, with 14 bases between. For the CDR3, the DNA is TGCAGTGCTAGTCGGGGGCAGGGCACTAACTATGGCTACACCTTC. Its translation is CSASRGQGTNYGYTF.

This clonotype was seen ten or more times. The chain recombines TRBV10-2 with TRBJ1-1; no clear D gene. The CDR3 length is 13 residues. Trimming removed 3 bases at V and 1 base at J, with 6 bases between. CDR1 and CDR2 (germline): WSHSY, SAAADI. The DNA of the CDR3 is TGCGCCAGCAGTGAAATCCGGAACACTGAAGCTTTCTTT. Translated, it gives CASSEIRNTEAFF.

The chain joins TRBV7-2 to TRBJ1-1; D unclear. CDR1 is SGHTA, CDR2 FQGNSA, per germline. Trimming took 6 bases from V and 3 from J, leaving 11 bases between them. This CDR3 has 13 amino acids. Here the CDR3 reads CASRTQMDTEAFF. The CDR3 region has the DNA TGTGCCAGCAGGACCCAGATGGACACTGAAGCTTTCTTT.

The chain recombines TRBV12-3 or TRBV12-4 with TRBJ2-5; no firm D call. With 5 bases removed from V and 1 base from J, the gap between germline ends came to 8 bases. The CDR3 covers 13 residues. The CDR3 protein is CASSRSPQETQYF. The CDR3 region has the DNA TGTGCCAGCAGTCGCAGCCCCCAAGAGACCCAGTACTTC.

This clonotype came up once. This chain uses TRBV7-3 with TRBJ1-2, with 8 bases matching TRBD1. The CDR3 is made up of 16 amino acids. Germline V gives CDR1 SGHTA, CDR2 FQGTGA. The V gene end was trimmed by 9 bases and the J gene end by 7 bases; junction bases not matched to a gene: 19. The CDR3 sequence: CASSGREGPGGSGYTF. Written as DNA, the CDR3 is TGTGCCAGTAGTGGCAGGGAGGGACCAGGGGGCTCTGGCTACACCTTC.

The CDR3 loop reads CASSLVSLQRISYEQYF. CDR3 bases: TGCGCCAGCAGCTTGGTATCTCTCCAGCGGATATCCTACGAGCAGTACTTC. The V and J genes are TRBV5-1 and TRBJ2-7, with D tentatively TRBD2 (5 bases). The V gene's germline CDR1 is SGHRS and CDR2 YFSETQ. This CDR3 contains 17 residues. With 0 bases removed from V and 1 base from J, the gap between germline ends came to 17 bases.

The chain uses TRBV6-1 and TRBJ2-5; 9 bases agree with TRBD1. This CDR3 is built from 15 residues. Per the germline V gene, CDR1 is MNHNS and CDR2 is SASEGT. V dropped 3 bases and J dropped 0; count of bases not matched to a gene: 2. DNA for the CDR3: TGTGCCAGCAGTGAGACAGGGGGATACCAAGAGACCCAGTACTTC. It specifies CASSETGGYQETQYF.

There are many counts of this clonotype. The rearrangement uses TRBV7-6 and TRBJ2-5, with TRBD2 identical over 15 bases. Germline V CDR1 and CDR2: SGHVS, FNYEAQ. The CDR3 length is 16 residues. V trimming: 5 bases; J trimming: 4 bases; junction bases outside the gene matches: 5. The CDR3 DNA is TGTGCCAGCAGCCGGCGGACTAGCGGGAGGGGAGAGACCCAGTACTTC. It specifies CASSRRTSGRGETQYF. Looking up the rest from reference TRBV7-6 and TRBJ2-5 gives the full variable domain: GAGVSQSPRYKVTKRGQDVALRCDPISGHVSLYWYRQALGQGPEFLTYFNYEAQQDKSGLPNDRFSAERPEGSISTLTIQRTEQRDSAMYRCASSRRTSGRGETQYFGPGTRLLVL.

V usage is TRBV19 and J usage is TRBJ1-2, with D uncertain. With 5 bases removed from V and 8 bases from J, the gap between germline ends came to 12 bases. Germline V gene lookup returns CDR1 LNHDA and CDR2 SQIVND (reference sequence). This CDR3 contains 12 residues. The CDR3 DNA is TGTGCCAGTAGTCCTGGGGAGGGCGGCTACACCTTC. Its translation is CASSPGEGGYTF.

The table lists this clonotype with a count of one. This chain links TRBV20-1 with TRBJ2-7, with D possibly being TRBD2 (6 bases). V dropped 4 bases and J dropped 3 bases, with 13 bases sitting between them. Germline V gene lookup returns CDR1 DFQATT and CDR2 SNEGSKA (reference sequence). The CDR3 totals 13 residues. CDR3 sequence reads: CSAKYGGNYEQYF. CDR3 nucleotide sequence: TGCAGTGCTAAGTACGGGGGTAACTACGAGCAGTACTTC.

This clonotype showed up many times. The chain is built from TRBV29-1 and TRBJ1-1, with unresolved D. Germline V gene data show CDR1 as SQVTM and CDR2 as ANQGSEA. CDR3 length: 14 residues. Trimming removed 4 bases at V and 4 bases at J, with 16 bases between. Here the CDR3 reads CSVGVRRVGTEAFF. As DNA, the CDR3 is TGCAGCGTTGGGGTGCGGCGTGTTGGCACTGAAGCTTTCTTT.